The 2 T cell receptor beta chains given below trace back to one sample, sequenced in a study of shared clonotypes between healthy human individuals. The data were produced by immunoSEQ multiplex PCR, yet TCRdb's version contains in-frame clones alone and is incomplete. The sample holds 330,000 or so clones; around 79% are singletons and the top ten take 8.5% to 12%. Sequencing was performed on memory CD4+ T cells sorted from blood. Indicated subset: CD45RA-negative fraction. These TCRs come from a man aged 25-45 years in good health.

V and J are TRBV6-6 and TRBJ1-5, with a tentative D call TRBD1 (5 bases). Trimming removed 7 bases at V and 0 bases at J, with 10 bases between. The CDR3 has 14 amino acids. CDR1 and CDR2 from the germline V gene are MNHNY and SVGAGI (reference sequence). CDR3 in DNA: TGTGCCAGCAAAAAACAGGTTAGCAATCAGCCCCAGCATTTT. Amino acids: CASKKQVSNQPQHF.

The genes are TRBV7-6 and TRBJ2-1; the D gene is possibly TRBD2 (6 bases). The CDR3 is made up of 12 amino acids. V was cut by 5 bases and J by 7 bases, with 9 bases left in between. Germline V lookup: CDR1 SGHVS, CDR2 FNYEAQ. The CDR3 DNA is TGTGCCAGCAGCCAAAGCGGGAATGAGCAGTTCTTC. It yields the protein CASSQSGNEQFF.